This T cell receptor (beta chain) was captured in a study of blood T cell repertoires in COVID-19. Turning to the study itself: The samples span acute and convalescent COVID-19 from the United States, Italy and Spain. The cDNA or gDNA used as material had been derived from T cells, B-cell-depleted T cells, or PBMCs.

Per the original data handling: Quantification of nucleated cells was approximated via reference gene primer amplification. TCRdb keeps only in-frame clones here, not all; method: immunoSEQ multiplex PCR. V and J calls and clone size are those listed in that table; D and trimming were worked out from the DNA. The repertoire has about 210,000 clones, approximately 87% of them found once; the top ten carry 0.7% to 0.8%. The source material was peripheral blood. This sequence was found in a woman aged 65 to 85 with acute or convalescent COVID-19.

The CDR3 DNA sequence: TGTGCCAGCAGAGGACAGGGAGAATTCCAAGAGACCCAGTACTTC. It yields the protein CASRGQGEFQETQYF. The chain uses TRBV27 and TRBJ2-5; 8 nucleotides align to TRBD1. Germline lookup yields CDR1 MNHEY and CDR2 SMNVEV (reference sequence). The CDR3 spans 15 residues. Unmatched junction bases numbered 7, after V lost 6 bases and J lost 1 base.